Described below is a single T cell receptor (beta chain) sequence and its context. The specificity of this receptor is unknown. Per-nucleotide qualities are absent, and no much larger clonotype sits a single base away. The sample comes from a study of blood T cell repertoires in COVID-19 (dated by TCRdb to the early 2020s). For the study in its entirety: Samples covering the acute and convalescent phases of COVID-19 were provided by collaborators in the United States, Italy and Spain. The prospective study material was composed of cDNA or gDNA derived from T cells, B-cell-depleted T cells, or PBMCs. The dataset comprised deeply sampled blood TCRbeta repertoires from subjects exposed to, actively infected with, or recovered from COVID-19. The repertoires were released in a freely available public database intended as a resource for research on the immune response to SARS-CoV-2. Samples came from the ongoing ImmuneRACE study (first 160 participants) plus 1,254 subjects from 6 global collaborators. Sample metadata almost always included a de-identified subject ID, COVID-19 status, age in years and sex. Where available, HLA class I and class II types were taken from metadata supplied by the sample provider and were not determined by assay-based typing.

The junction shows trimming of 7 bases on V and 1 base on J, and the gene matches do not reach 5 bases of it. According to the germline V gene, CDR1 reads SGHAT and CDR2 reads FQNNGV. Reading from cysteine to phenylalanine, the CDR3 counts 15 amino acids. The kept DNA is CDR3 alone, 45 bases in frame from the first base. TCRbeta CDR3 regions were amplified from genomic DNA by means of the immunoSEQ Assay, a bias-controlled multiplex PCR. Per the original workflow: The number of nucleated cells in each sample was estimated by amplification of reference gene primers within the assay. Sequence reads were collapsed and filtered to measure the absolute abundance of every unique TCRbeta CDR3 rearrangement. For each sample, productive Simpson clonality was calculated as the square root of Simpson's diversity index across productive rearrangements. TCRdb limited this immuneACCESS table to in-frame rearrangements with V and J called. A share of clones is missing; checked studies link under half to unresolved V genes, and the rest is unexplained. From that table come the V and J calls and clone size; the DNA was used to work out D and trimming. In all, the sample holds hundreds of thousands of clones, and approximately 88% of those were seen once. About 5.9% of the sample is taken by the ten largest.

At one collaborating source in Seattle, patients were enrolled during active infection and were followed longitudinally through the course of disease. Each collaborating institution followed its own protocols to collect whole blood in K2EDTA tubes. For TCRbeta analysis, collaborators shipped samples in one of three forms: frozen whole blood, isolated PBMCs, or DNA extracted from either of those sample types. General findings and caveats noted by the study authors: Clinical and demographic metadata were provided uncurated, with the amount varying by source and participant.

This receptor was taken from a woman in her 30s with COVID-19, enrolled during active disease. The chain uses TRBV11-2 and TRBJ2-4, and TRBD2 matches 9 of the central bases. The sequencing input was peripheral blood. The DNA sequence reads TGTGCCAGCAAAAGGACTAGCGAGGCCAAAAACATTCAGTACTTC. This encodes CASKRTSEAKNIQYF.